Listed below are T cell receptor beta chains from one sample, sequenced in a study of blood T cells in healthy people across ages. MiXCR was run by TCRdb on the 5' RACE reads, yielding one entry per CDR3 protein. This table holds 1.5 million to 2 million distinct CDR3 sequences, around 50% found once. The sequenced sample was blood. The source of these receptors is a woman aged 40 to 55 in good health. Both conserved end residues are part of each CDR3. D genes are given only for firm matches. Rows may omit the clone size; those that give it use once, few, many or a size class.

NA,NA,14,TRBV6-6,TRBJ2-7,CASNQGLAWGEQYF,TGTGCCAGTAATCAGGGCCTCGCATGGGGCGAGCAGTACTTC
NA,NA,14,TRBV10-2,TRBJ2-7,CASSEWSRPYEQYF,TGCGCCAGCAGTGAGTGGAGCAGACCTTACGAGCAGTACTTC
TRBD2,few,14,TRBV20-1,TRBJ2-1,CSASTSGSSNEQFF,TGCAGTGCTTCTACTAGCGGGTCAAGCAATGAGCAGTTCTTC
NA,NA,13,TRBV3-1,TRBJ2-3,CASSQVNSDTQYF,TGTGCCAGCAGCCAAGTTAATTCAGATACGCAGTATTTT
NA,NA,14,TRBV6-2/TRBV6-3,TRBJ2-5,CASTPRGEMETQYF,TGTGCCAGCACCCCCAGGGGGGAGATGGAGACCCAGTACTTC
NA,NA,13,TRBV12-3/TRBV12-4,TRBJ2-7,CASSSTTATEQYF,TGTGCCAGCAGTTCCACGACGGCGACTGAGCAGTACTTC
NA,NA,14,TRBV2,TRBJ2-1,CASTSTQTYNEQFF,TGTGCCAGCACATCGACCCAGACCTACAATGAGCAGTTCTTC
TRBD2,NA,17,TRBV29-1,TRBJ2-4,CSVEDLPSGGPENIQYF,TGCAGCGTTGAAGATCTACCTAGCGGGGGGCCTGAAAACATTCAGTACTTC
TRBD2,NA,15,TRBV28,TRBJ2-7,CASRPTSGGRYEQYF,TGTGCCAGCAGGCCCACTAGCGGGGGGCGGTACGAGCAGTACTTC
TRBD1,NA,15,TRBV12-3/TRBV12-4,TRBJ1-1,CASRRGQGIYTEAFF,TGTGCCAGCAGACGCGGACAGGGGATTTACACTGAAGCTTTCTTT
NA,NA,13,TRBV29-1,TRBJ2-3,CSVGLAGLDTQYF,TGCAGCGTTGGGCTAGCTGGTTTGGATACGCAGTATTTT
NA,NA,15,TRBV6-5,TRBJ1-3,CASSPQLISGNTIYF,TGTGCCAGCAGTCCTCAGCTTATCTCTGGAAACACCATATATTTT
NA,few,15,TRBV9,TRBJ2-3,CASSVATSFTDTQYF,TGTGCCAGCAGCGTAGCTACAAGTTTTACAGATACGCAGTATTTT
TRBD1,NA,16,TRBV5-1,TRBJ2-2,CASSFTGAINTGELFF,TGCGCCAGCAGCTTTACAGGGGCAATAAACACCGGGGAGCTGTTTTTT
NA,NA,13,TRBV29-1,TRBJ1-5,CSVGTARGQPQHF,TGCAGCGTTGGAACAGCCCGTGGTCAGCCCCAGCATTTT
NA,NA,12,TRBV6-5,TRBJ1-4,CASTGSGEKLFF,TGTGCCAGCACTGGGTCGGGTGAAAAACTGTTTTTT
NA,NA,15,TRBV6-6,TRBJ2-2,CASILGLLNTGELFF,TGTGCCAGCATCCTGGGGCTCCTGAACACCGGGGAGCTGTTTTTT
TRBD2,few,16,TRBV29-1,TRBJ2-3,CSGSQLLAGDPDTQYF,TGCAGCGGCTCCCAATTGCTAGCGGGGGACCCAGATACGCAGTATTTT
NA,NA,15,TRBV7-8,TRBJ2-7,CASSRPGTRAYEQYF,TGTGCCAGCAGCAGACCCGGGACACGCGCCTACGAGCAGTACTTC
NA,few,13,TRBV7-2,TRBJ2-7,CASSLDLGREQYF,TGTGCCAGCAGCTTAGATCTGGGGCGCGAGCAGTACTTC
TRBD1,NA,15,TRBV7-2,TRBJ2-1,CASSDPGQVDNEQFF,TGTGCCAGCAGCGACCCGGGACAGGTAGACAATGAGCAGTTCTTC
TRBD2,NA,14,TRBV7-9,TRBJ2-7,CANSSGLAVYEQYF,TGTGCCAACAGCTCCGGACTAGCGGTCTACGAGCAGTACTTC
TRBD2,many,16,TRBV7-2,TRBJ2-1,CASSLSGGDSYNEQFF,TGTGCCAGCAGTCTTAGCGGGGGGGATTCCTACAATGAGCAGTTCTTC
TRBD1,NA,15,TRBV28,TRBJ1-5,CASRTDRDSNQPQHF,TGTGCCAGCAGGACCGACAGGGATAGCAATCAGCCCCAGCATTTT
NA,NA,15,TRBV27,TRBJ2-5,CASSLNAGEGESQYF,TGTGCCAGCAGTTTAAATGCGGGGGAGGGGGAGAGCCAGTACTTC
NA,NA,13,TRBV29-1,TRBJ2-3,CSVVRLVTDTQYF,TGCAGCGTGGTCCGACTAGTCACAGATACGCAGTATTTT
NA,NA,14,TRBV28,TRBJ2-1,CASSLRMVGGEQFF,TGTGCCAGCAGTTTACGGATGGTGGGAGGTGAGCAGTTCTTC
NA,NA,14,TRBV20-1,TRBJ2-1,CSARITSSYNEQFF,TGCAGTGCTAGGATCACAAGCTCCTACAATGAGCAGTTCTTC
NA,NA,14,TRBV4-3,TRBJ1-1,CASSQVAGLGEAFF,TGCGCCAGCAGCCAAGTGGCAGGTCTCGGTGAAGCTTTCTTT
TRBD1,once,17,TRBV25-1,TRBJ1-2,CASSDSHRGGGGYGYTF,TGTGCCAGCAGTGACTCCCACCGGGGAGGGGGCGGCTATGGCTACACCTTC
NA,NA,13,TRBV6-2/TRBV6-3,TRBJ1-2,CASRSQGPSGYTF,TGTGCCAGCAGGTCACAGGGTCCTTCGGGCTACACCTTC
NA,few,13,TRBV7-6,TRBJ2-7,CASSLVGEDEQYF,TGTGCCAGCAGCTTAGTAGGGGAGGACGAGCAGTACTTC
NA,few,17,TRBV12-3/TRBV12-4,TRBJ1-1,CASSLGWTTKRNTEAFF,TGTGCCAGCAGTTTAGGTTGGACAACCAAACGGAACACTGAAGCTTTCTTT
NA,NA,14,TRBV10-1,TRBJ2-3,CASSDRAIPDTQYF,TGCGCCAGCAGTGACAGGGCAATCCCTGATACGCAGTATTTT
NA,NA,14,TRBV7-6,TRBJ1-2,CASSLGHRGYGYTF,TGTGCCAGCAGCTTAGGTCATAGGGGCTATGGCTACACCTTC
NA,NA,14,TRBV28,TRBJ2-5,CASSRAGPEETQYF,TGTGCCAGCAGCCGGGCCGGCCCGGAAGAGACCCAGTACTTC
NA,NA,12,TRBV6-6,TRBJ2-7,CASSTLVDEQYF,TGTGCCAGTAGCACGTTGGTTGACGAGCAGTACTTC
NA,few,13,TRBV15,TRBJ2-1,CATSRRSYNEQFF,TGTGCCACCAGCCGAAGATCCTACAATGAGCAGTTCTTC
TRBD1,NA,14,TRBV5-1,TRBJ2-7,CASSKTGLSYEQYF,TGCGCCAGCAGCAAGACAGGGTTATCCTACGAGCAGTACTTC
NA,NA,13,TRBV10-1,TRBJ2-7,CASSDRTVGEQYF,TGCGCCAGCAGTGACCGGACAGTGGGCGAGCAGTACTTC
TRBD1,NA,13,TRBV28,TRBJ2-4,CASGTGGLYIQYF,TGTGCCAGCGGGACAGGGGGCCTTTACATTCAGTACTTC
NA,NA,13,TRBV28,TRBJ1-4,CASRSFANEKLFF,TGTGCCAGCAGATCATTCGCGAATGAAAAACTGTTTTTT
NA,NA,13,TRBV19,TRBJ2-5,CASSGTAQEIQYF,TGTGCCTCCAGCGGGACAGCACAAGAGATCCAGTACTTC
TRBD1,few,15,TRBV12-3/TRBV12-4,TRBJ2-4,CASSLRGQEKNIQYF,TGTGCCAGCAGTTTGAGAGGACAGGAGAAAAACATTCAGTACTTC